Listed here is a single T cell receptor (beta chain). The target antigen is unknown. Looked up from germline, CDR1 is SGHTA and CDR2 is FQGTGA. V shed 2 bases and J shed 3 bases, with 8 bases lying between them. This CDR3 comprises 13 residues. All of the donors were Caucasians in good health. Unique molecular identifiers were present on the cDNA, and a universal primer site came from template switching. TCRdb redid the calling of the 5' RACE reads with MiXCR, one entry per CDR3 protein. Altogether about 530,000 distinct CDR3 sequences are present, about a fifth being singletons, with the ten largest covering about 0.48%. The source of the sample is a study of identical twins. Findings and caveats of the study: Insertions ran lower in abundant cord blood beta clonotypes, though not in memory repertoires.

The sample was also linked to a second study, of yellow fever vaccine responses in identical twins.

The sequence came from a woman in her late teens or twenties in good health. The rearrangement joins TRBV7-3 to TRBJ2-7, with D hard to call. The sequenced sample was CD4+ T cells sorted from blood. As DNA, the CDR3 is TGTGCCAGCAGCTTATATAACAGCTACGAGCAGTACTTC. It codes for CASSLYNSYEQYF.